This T cell receptor beta chain is from a study of cytomegalovirus exposure and HLA in healthy donors. The count of this clone is one. Its target is not known. The PCR contained 60 Vbeta and 13 Jbeta primers. Measured with immunoSEQ multiplex PCR; TCRdb has only the in-frame clones, and not every one. The sample records approximately 280,000 clones, roughly 90% being singletons. Those who donated were healthy bone marrow donors. At the time of sampling, donors were nominally healthy, though unrecorded immune exposures were likely. Study conclusions and caveats: While the bulk of TCR sequences proved rare, some public TCRs turned up in many donors. Segments of the TCR beta V type were, in most cases, productive about 87% or about 30% of the time in an earlier analysis.

The V end lost 2 bases, the J end lost 7 bases, and 11 bases lay between the germline ends. The CDR3 is 13 amino acids. CDR1 is MNHEY and CDR2 is SMNVEV in the germline V gene (reference sequence). This chain connects TRBV27 to TRBJ1-1, with D possibly being TRBD1 (6 bases). The sequenced material came from PBMCs. The TCR originated in a woman aged 18-35 years in good health and CMV-seronegative. The CDR3 DNA reads TGTGCCAGCAGTTTACAGGGGAACTATGAAGCTTTCTTT. It translates to CASSLQGNYEAFF.